A single sample gave rise to the 2 T cell receptor beta chains below, sequenced in a study of tumor-infiltrating lymphocytes in primary liver carcinoma. From around 20-30 mg of unsorted bulk tissue, DNA and RNA were co-extracted together. TCR beta cDNA was prepared out of 450 to 500 ng total RNA by means of a constant-region primer. For TCR beta, libraries were produced by three nested multiplex PCR rounds using slightly modified ARM-PCR. The first two PCR rounds, roughly 11 cycles each, used TRBV1-TRBV30 forward primers and a C-beta reverse primer. MiXCR, applied by TCRdb to the multiplex PCR reads, yields one record per CDR3 protein. The sample shows about 92,000 distinct CDR3 sequences, 65% to 70% of them seen only once. The sequenced material came from tumor-adjacent normal liver tissue. The origin of the receptors is a man aged 35-49 years with primary liver carcinoma and hepatitis B virus infection.

The CDR3 sequence is CSAADRDRVEKLFF. In DNA form, the CDR3 reads TGCAGTGCCGCGGACCGAGATCGAGTAGAAAAACTGTTTTTT. The chain employs TRBV20-1 and TRBJ1-4, with D unresolved. The germline V gene has CDR1 DFQATT and CDR2 SNEGSKA (reference sequence). The CDR3 runs to 14 residues. Trimming pared 6 bases from V and 8 bases from J, leaving 19 bases between.

Comments on this clonotype: A much more abundant neighbour one base away suggests this may be a read error. This sequence joins TRBV7-8 and TRBJ1-1; D not certain. Germline CDR1 reads SGHVS; CDR2 reads FQNEAQ. CDR3 size: 11 residues. Deletions cut 4 bases from V and 3 bases from J, with 3 bases between. The CDR3 bases are TGTGCCAGCAGCTCAGACACTGAAGCTTTCTTT. Protein sequence: CASSSDTEAFF. The full variable domain, rest sourced from reference TRBV7-8 and TRBJ1-1, is GAGVSQSPRYKVAKRGQDVALRCDPISGHVSLFWYQQALGQGPEFLTYFQNEAQLDKSGLPSDRFFAERPEGSVSTLKIQRTQQEDSAVYLCASSSDTEAFFGQGTRLTVV.